The 3 T cell receptor beta chains in this list originate from one sample, sequenced in a study of Tregs in tolerant kidney transplant recipients. This table comes from immunoSEQ multiplex PCR, and its TCRdb copy is limited to in-frame clones, with some not included. This table holds 92,000 or so clones, 85% to 95% found once. Material: CD8+ T cells from blood. These receptors were taken from a human donor in good health.

This chain joins TRBV27 and TRBJ2-5; tentatively, D is TRBD2 (5 bases). The CDR3 length is 14 residues. The V end lost 2 bases, the J end lost 4 bases, and 11 bases lay between the germline ends. The germline V gene encodes CDR1 MNHEY and CDR2 SMNVEV (reference sequence). DNA for the CDR3: TGTGCCAGCAGTTTAGGCCGGGGTAGAGAGACCCAGTACTTC. Protein sequence: CASSLGRGRETQYF.

The V call is TRBV30, the J call TRBJ1-5; D is perhaps TRBD1 (6 bases). The V end lost 3 bases, the J end lost 5 bases, and 17 bases lay between the germline ends. The CDR3 has 15 residues. Germline V gene sequence: CDR1 GTSNPN, CDR2 SVGIG (reference sequence). In DNA form, the CDR3 reads TGTGCCTGGAGCAATGACGGGACACCACATCAGCCCCAGCATTTT. This gives the protein CAWSNDGTPHQPQHF. Filled out from reference TRBV30 and TRBJ1-5, the complete variable domain reads SQTIHQWPATLVQPVGSPLSLECTVEGTSNPNLYWYRQAAGRGLQLLFYSVGIGQISSEVPQNLSASRPQDRQFILSSKKLLLSDSGFYLCAWSNDGTPHQPQHFGDGTRLSIL.

The V call is TRBV6-5, the J call TRBJ1-2, with D possibly matching TRBD1 (5 bases). Between the trimmed V and J ends, which lost 0 bases and 5 bases, there was a span of 10 bases. Germline assignment: CDR1 MNHEY and CDR2 SVGAGI. This CDR3 is built from 14 residues. DNA for the CDR3: TGTGCCAGCAGTTACTCAGAGGGGTTGTATGGCTACACCTTC. Translating it yields CASSYSEGLYGYTF.